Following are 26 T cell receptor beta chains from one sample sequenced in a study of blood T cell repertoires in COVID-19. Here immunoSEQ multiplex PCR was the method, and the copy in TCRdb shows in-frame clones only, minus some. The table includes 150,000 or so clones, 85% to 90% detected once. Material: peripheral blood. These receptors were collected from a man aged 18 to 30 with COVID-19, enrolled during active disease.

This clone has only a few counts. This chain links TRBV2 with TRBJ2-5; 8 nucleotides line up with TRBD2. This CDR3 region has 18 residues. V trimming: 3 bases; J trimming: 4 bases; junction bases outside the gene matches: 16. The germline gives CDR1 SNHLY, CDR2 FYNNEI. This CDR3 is CASSDRTSFLGWGETQYF. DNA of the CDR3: TGTGCCAGCAGTGATAGGACTAGCTTCCTAGGGTGGGGAGAGACCCAGTACTTC.

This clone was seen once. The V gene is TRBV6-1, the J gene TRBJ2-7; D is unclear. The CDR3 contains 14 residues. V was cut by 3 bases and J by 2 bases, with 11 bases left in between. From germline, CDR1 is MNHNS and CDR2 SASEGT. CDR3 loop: CASSEGRLTYEQYF. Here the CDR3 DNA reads TGTGCCAGCAGTGAGGGCCGTCTAACCTACGAGCAGTACTTC.

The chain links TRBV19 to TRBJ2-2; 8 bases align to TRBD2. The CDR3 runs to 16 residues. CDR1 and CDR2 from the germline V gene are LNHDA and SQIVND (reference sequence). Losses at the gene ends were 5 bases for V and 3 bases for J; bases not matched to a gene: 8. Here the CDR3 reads CASSARGRSDTGELFF. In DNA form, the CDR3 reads TGTGCCAGTAGTGCCCGCGGGAGGAGCGACACCGGGGAGCTGTTTTTT.

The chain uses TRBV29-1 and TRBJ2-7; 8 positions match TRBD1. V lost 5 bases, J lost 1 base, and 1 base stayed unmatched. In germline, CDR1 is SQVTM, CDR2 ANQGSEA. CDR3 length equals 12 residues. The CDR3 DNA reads TGCAGCGTTCGGACAGGGTCCTACGAGCAGTACTTC. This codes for CSVRTGSYEQYF.

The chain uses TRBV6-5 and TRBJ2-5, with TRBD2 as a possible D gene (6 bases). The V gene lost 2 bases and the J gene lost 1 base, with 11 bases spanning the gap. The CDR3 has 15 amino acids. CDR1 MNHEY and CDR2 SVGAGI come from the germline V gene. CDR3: CASSYGAGPQETQYF. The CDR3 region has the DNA TGTGCCAGCAGTTACGGAGCGGGCCCCCAAGAGACCCAGTACTTC.

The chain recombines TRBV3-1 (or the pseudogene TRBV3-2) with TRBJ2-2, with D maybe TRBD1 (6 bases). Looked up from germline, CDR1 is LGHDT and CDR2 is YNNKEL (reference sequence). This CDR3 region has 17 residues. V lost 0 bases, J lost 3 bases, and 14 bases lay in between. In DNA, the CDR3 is TGTGCCAGCAGCCAAGATGTGGGCAGGGGAGACACCGGGGAGCTGTTTTTT. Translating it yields CASSQDVGRGDTGELFF.

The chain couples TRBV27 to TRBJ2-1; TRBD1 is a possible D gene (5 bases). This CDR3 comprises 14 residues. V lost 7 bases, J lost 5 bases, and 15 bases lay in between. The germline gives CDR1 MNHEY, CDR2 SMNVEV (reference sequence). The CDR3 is CASNTLGRHNEQFF. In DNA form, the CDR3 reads TGTGCCAGCAACACCCTGGGGCGCCACAATGAGCAGTTCTTC.

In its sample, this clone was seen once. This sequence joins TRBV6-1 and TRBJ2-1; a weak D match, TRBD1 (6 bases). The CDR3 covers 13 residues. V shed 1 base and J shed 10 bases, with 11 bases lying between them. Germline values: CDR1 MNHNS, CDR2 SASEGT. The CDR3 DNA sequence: TGTGCCAGCAGTGAAGTAGCCACAGGGGAGCAGTTCTTC. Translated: CASSEVATGEQFF.

CDR3 coding DNA: TGCGCCAGCAGCTCTGGCCCCTCGGCGGGAGGAAGGAATGAGCAGTTCTTC. Protein sequence: CASSSGPSAGGRNEQFF. The V gene is TRBV5-1, the J gene TRBJ2-1; 8 bases are shared with TRBD2. After removal of 3 bases from V and 7 bases from J, the junction contained 15 bases not matched to a gene. CDR1 is SGHRS and CDR2 is YFSETQ in the germline V gene. The CDR3 contains 17 residues.

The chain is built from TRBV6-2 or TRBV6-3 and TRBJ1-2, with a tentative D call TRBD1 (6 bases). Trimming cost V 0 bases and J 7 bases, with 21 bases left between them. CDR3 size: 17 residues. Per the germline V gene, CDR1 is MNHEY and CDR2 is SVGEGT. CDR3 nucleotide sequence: TGTGCCAGCAGTTACTCCGAGACAAGCATTAAAGGGGGTGGCTACACCTTC. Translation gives CASSYSETSIKGGGYTF.

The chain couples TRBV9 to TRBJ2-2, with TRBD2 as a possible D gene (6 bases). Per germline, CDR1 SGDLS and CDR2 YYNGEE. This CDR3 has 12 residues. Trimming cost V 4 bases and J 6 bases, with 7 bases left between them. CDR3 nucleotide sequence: TGTGCCAGCAGCTGGGGGGCCGGGGAGCTGTTTTTT. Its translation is CASSWGAGELFF.

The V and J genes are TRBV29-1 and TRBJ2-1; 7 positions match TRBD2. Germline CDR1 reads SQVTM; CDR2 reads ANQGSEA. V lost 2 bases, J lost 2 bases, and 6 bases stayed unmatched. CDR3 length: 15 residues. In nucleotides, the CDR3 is TGCAGCGTTGAATTGACTAGCCAAGCCTACAATGAGCAGTTCTTC. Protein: CSVELTSQAYNEQFF.

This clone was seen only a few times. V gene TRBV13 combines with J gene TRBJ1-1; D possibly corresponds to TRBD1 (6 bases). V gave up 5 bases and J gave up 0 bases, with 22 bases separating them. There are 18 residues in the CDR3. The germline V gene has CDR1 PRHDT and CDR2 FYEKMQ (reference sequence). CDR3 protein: CASSRTLAHRAMNTEAFF. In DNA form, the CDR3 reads TGTGCCAGCAGCAGAACTTTGGCACACAGGGCGATGAACACTGAAGCTTTCTTT.

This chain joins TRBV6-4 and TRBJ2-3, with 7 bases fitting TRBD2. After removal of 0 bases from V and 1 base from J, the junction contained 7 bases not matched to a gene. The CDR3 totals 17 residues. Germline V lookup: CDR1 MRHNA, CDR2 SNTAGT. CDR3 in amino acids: CASSDSSSGSGTDTQYF. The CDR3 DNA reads TGTGCCAGCAGTGACTCTTCTAGCGGATCGGGCACAGATACGCAGTATTTT.

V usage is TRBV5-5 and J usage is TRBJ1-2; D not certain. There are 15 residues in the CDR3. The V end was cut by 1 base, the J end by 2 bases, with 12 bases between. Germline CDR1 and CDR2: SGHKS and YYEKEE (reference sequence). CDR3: CASSLFAMRNYGYTF. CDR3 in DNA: TGTGCCAGCAGCTTGTTTGCCATGAGAAACTATGGCTACACCTTC.

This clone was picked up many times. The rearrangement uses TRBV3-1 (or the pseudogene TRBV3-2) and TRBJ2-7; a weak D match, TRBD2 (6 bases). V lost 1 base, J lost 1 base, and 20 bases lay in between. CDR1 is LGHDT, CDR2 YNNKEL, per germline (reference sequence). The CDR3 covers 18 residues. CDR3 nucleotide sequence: TGTGCCAGCAGCCAAGCCCTGATGGTAAGAGGGAGGTCCTACGAGCAGTACTTC. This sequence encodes CASSQALMVRGRSYEQYF.

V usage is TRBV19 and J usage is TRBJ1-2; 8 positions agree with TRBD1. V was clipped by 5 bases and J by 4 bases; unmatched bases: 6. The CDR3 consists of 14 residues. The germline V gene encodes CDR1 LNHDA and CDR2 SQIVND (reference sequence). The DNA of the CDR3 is TGTGCCAGTAGTCCCACAGGGGGATCCTATGGCTACACCTTC. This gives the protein CASSPTGGSYGYTF.

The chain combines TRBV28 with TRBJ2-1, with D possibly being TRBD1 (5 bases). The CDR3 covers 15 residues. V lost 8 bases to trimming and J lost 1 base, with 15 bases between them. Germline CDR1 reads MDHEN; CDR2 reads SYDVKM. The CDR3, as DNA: TGTGCCAGCGGTGGCCTCAGGGTATCCTACAATGAGCAGTTCTTC. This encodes CASGGLRVSYNEQFF. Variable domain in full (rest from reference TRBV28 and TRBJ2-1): DVKVTQSSRYLVKRTGEKVFLECVQDMDHENMFWYRQDPGLGLRLIYFSYDVKMKEKGDIPEGYSVSREKKERFSLILESASTNQTSMYLCASGGLRVSYNEQFFGPGTRLTVL.

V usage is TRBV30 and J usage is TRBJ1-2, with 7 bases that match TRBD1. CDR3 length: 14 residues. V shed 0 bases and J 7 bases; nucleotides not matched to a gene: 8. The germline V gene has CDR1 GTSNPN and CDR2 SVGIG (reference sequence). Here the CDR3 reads CAWSVQTGIVGYTF. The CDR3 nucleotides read TGTGCCTGGAGTGTACAGACAGGGATAGTTGGCTACACCTTC. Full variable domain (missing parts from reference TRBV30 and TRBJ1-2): SQTIHQWPATLVQPVGSPLSLECTVEGTSNPNLYWYRQAAGRGLQLLFYSVGIGQISSEVPQNLSASRPQDRQFILSSKKLLLSDSGFYLCAWSVQTGIVGYTFGSGTRLTVV.

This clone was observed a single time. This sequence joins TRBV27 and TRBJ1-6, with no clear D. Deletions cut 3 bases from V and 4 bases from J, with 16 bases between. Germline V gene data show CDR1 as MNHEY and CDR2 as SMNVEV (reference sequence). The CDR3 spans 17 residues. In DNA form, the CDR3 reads TGTGCCAGCAGTTTGGGTCAGAAGCGCTATTATAATTCACCCCTCCACTTT. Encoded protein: CASSLGQKRYYNSPLHF.

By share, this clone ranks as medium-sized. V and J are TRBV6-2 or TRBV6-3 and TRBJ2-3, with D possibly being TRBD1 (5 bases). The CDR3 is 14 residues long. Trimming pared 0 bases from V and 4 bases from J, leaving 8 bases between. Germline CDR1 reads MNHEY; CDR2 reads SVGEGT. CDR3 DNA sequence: TGTGCCAGCAGTTACTCGACAGATGCAGATACGCAGTATTTT. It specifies CASSYSTDADTQYF.

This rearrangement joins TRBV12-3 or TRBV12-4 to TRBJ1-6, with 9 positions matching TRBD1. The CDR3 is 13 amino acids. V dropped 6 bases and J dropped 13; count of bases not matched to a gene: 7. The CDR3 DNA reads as TGTGCCAGCAGCTGGGACAGGGTGTCCCCCCTCCACTTT. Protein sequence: CASSWDRVSPLHF.

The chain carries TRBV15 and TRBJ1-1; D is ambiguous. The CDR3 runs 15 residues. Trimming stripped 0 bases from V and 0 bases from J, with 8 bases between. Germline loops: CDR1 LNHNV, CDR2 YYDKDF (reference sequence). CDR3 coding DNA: TGTGCCACCAGCAGAGACAGGTCCCTGAACACTGAAGCTTTCTTT. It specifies CATSRDRSLNTEAFF.

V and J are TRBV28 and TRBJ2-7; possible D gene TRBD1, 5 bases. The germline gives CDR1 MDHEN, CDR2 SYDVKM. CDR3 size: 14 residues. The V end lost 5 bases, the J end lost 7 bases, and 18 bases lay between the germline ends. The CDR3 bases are TGTGCCAGCAGTCCCCCGGACATCTCGTGGGAGCAGTACTTC. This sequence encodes CASSPPDISWEQYF.

Here the CDR3 reads CSVEPGGTEAFF. CDR3 bases: TGCAGCGTTGAACCGGGGGGAACTGAAGCTTTCTTT. The chain combines TRBV29-1 with TRBJ1-1, with D maybe TRBD1 (5 bases). The CDR3 sequence is 12 residues long. CDR1 is SQVTM, CDR2 ANQGSEA, per germline. V dropped 2 bases and J dropped 5 bases, with 9 bases sitting between them.

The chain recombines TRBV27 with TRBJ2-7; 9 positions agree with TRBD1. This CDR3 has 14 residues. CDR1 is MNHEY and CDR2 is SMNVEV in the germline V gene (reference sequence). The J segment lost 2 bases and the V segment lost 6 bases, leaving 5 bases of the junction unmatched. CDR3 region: CASRGQGLTYEQYF. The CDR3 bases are TGTGCCAGCAGGGGACAGGGTCTGACCTACGAGCAGTACTTC.